This record looks at one TCR beta chain sequence and its context. Its antigen is currently unknown. Naive CD8 cells lacked CD45RO, underwent positive selection for CCR7 and left out terminally differentiated effector memory CD45RA+ cells. Each of the donors was a healthy adult who was HIV-negative and had not had a recent acute infection or vaccination. CDR1 and CDR2 (germline): SGHVS, FNYEAQ. Trimming left V 2 bases short and J 0 bases short, with 7 bases between. This CDR3 is 14 amino acids long. The sample comes from a study of shared clonotypes between healthy human individuals. Assay: immunoSEQ multiplex PCR; the TCRdb copy retains only in-frame clones and omits some. Of 2 million to 2.5 million clones in the sample, approximately 94% were seen once. Points from the study as a whole: The study drew on few donors, limiting represented genetic and exposure-history diversity.

Sequenced material: naive CD8+ T cells sorted from blood. This chain connects TRBV7-6 to TRBJ1-1; D is unresolved. This receptor was taken from a man aged 18 to 30 in good health. The DNA of the CDR3 is TGTGCCAGCAGCTTACAGGCGATGAACACTGAAGCTTTCTTT. Translating it yields CASSLQAMNTEAFF.